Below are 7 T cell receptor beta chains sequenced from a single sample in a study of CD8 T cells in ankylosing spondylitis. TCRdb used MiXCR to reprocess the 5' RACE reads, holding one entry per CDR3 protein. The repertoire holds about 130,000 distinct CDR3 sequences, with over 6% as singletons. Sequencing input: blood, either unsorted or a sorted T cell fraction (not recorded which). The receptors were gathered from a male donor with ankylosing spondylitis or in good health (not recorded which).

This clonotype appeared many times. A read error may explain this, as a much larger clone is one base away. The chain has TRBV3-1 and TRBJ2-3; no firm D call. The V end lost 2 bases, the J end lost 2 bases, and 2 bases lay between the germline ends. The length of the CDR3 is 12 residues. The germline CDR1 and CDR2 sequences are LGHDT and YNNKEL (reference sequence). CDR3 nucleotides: TGTGCCAGCAGCCAAACCACAGATACGCAGTATTTT. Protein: CASSQTTDTQYF.

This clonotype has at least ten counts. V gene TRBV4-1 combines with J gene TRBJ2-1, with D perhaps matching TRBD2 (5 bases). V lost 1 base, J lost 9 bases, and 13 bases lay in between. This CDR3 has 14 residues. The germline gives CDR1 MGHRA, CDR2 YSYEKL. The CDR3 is CASSQGGFGGEQFF. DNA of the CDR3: TGCGCCAGCAGCCAAGGAGGCTTTGGAGGTGAGCAGTTCTTC.

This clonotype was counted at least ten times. The CDR3 reads CASSGGGLQETQYF. DNA of the CDR3: TGTGCCAGCAGCGGCGGGGGGCTTCAAGAGACCCAGTACTTC. J is TRBJ2-5 and V is TRBV2, with 8 bases matching TRBD2. From germline, CDR1 is SNHLY and CDR2 FYNNEI. The J segment lost 2 bases and the V segment lost 6 bases, leaving 5 bases of the junction unmatched. This CDR3 contains 14 residues. Together with reference TRBV2 and TRBJ2-5, the CDR3 gives the full variable domain: EPEVTQTPSHQVTQMGQEVILRCVPISNHLYFYWYRQILGQKVEFLVSFYNNEISEKSEIFDDQFSVERPDGSNFTLKIRSTKLEDSAMYFCASSGGGLQETQYFGPGTRLLVL.

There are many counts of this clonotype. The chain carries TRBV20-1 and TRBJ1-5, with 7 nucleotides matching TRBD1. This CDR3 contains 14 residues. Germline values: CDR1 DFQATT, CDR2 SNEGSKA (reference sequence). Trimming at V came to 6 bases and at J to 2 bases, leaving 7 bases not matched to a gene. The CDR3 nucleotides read TGCAGTGCAACTAACACAGGGGGCAATCAGCCCCAGCATTTT. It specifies CSATNTGGNQPQHF.

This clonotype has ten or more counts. CDR3 protein: CSAREFKGTGRGYTF. The CDR3 nucleotides are TGCAGTGCTAGAGAATTCAAAGGGACAGGTCGCGGCTACACCTTC. This chain joins TRBV20-1 and TRBJ1-2; 8 nucleotides match TRBD1. The CDR3 has 15 residues. With 0 bases clipped from V and 8 bases from J, the junction kept 11 bases outside the gene matches. Germline assignment: CDR1 DFQATT and CDR2 SNEGSKA (reference sequence).

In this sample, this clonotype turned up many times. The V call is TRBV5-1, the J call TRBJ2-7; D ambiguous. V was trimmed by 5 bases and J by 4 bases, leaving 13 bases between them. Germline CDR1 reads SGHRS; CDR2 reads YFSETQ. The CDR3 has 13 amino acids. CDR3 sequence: CASSQEAQYEQYF. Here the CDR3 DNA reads TGCGCCAGCAGTCAGGAAGCTCAATACGAGCAGTACTTC. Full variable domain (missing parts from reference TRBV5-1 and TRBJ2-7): KAGVTQTPRYLIKTRGQQVTLSCSPISGHRSVSWYQQTPGQGLQFLFEYFSETQRNKGNFPGRFSGRQFSNSRSEMNVSTLELGDSALYLCASSQEAQYEQYFGPGTRLTVT.

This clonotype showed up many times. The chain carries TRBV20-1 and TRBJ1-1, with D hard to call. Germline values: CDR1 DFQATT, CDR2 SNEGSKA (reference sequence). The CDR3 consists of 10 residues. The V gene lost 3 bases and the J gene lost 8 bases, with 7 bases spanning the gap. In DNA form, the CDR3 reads TGCAGTGCTAGTCTCAGCGAAGCTTTCTTT. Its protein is CSASLSEAFF.